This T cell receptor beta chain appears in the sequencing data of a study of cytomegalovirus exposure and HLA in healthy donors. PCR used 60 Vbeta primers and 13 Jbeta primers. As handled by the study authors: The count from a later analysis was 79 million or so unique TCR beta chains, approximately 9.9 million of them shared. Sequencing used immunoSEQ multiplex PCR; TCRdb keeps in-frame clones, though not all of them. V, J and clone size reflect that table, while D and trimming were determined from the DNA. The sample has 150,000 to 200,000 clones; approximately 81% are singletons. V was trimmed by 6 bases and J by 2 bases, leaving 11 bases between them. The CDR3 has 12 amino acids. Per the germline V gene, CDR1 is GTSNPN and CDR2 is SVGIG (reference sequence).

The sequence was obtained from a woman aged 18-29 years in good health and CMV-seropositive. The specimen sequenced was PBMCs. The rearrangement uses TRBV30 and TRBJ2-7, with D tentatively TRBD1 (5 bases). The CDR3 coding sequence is TGTGCCTGTCGCCGACAGACCTACGAGCAGTACTTC. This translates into CACRRQTYEQYF.